This is a list of T cell receptor beta chains from one sample in a study of molecular identifiers for immune sequencing clone quantification. In TCRdb, the PCR reads were re-called with MiXCR into one record per CDR3 protein. The sample yields more than 450,000 distinct CDR3 sequences, about 21% seen once. Material for sequencing was naive CD8+ T cells from blood, with Jurkat cell RNA spiked in. The receptor set was obtained from a human donor in good health. Some libraries in this study had Jurkat cell RNA spiked in. CDR3s include the opening cysteine and the closing phenylalanine or tryptophan. D genes are given only for firm matches. Expanded clones are given a class, and other clones once, few, many or no size at all.

j_call v_call d_call clone_size cdr3_aa
TRBJ2-7 TRBV9 TRBD2 many CASSVAAGGHYEQYF
TRBJ1-5 TRBV28 TRBD1 - CAGSWPGGGTGPQHF
TRBJ2-3 TRBV4-3 - - CASGSRGSTDTQYF
TRBJ2-7 TRBV30 TRBD2 - CAWSLGLAPTYEQYF
TRBJ2-7 TRBV6-2/TRBV6-3 TRBD2 - CASNPLTSGSHEQYF
TRBJ2-1 TRBV30 TRBD2 few CAWSYLAGGYNEQFF
TRBJ2-7 TRBV6-2/TRBV6-3 - - CASRTWVAASSYKQYF
TRBJ1-1 TRBV7-9 - many CASRGTGSNTEAFF
TRBJ2-3 TRBV7-6 TRBD2 few CASSLVLAGASGTDTQYF
TRBJ1-3 TRBV12-3/TRBV12-4 - many CASRGWQGLNTIYF
TRBJ1-2 TRBV19 TRBD1 - CASSIDLQGAGYGYTF
TRBJ2-1 TRBV27 - few CASRRKPFDEQFF
TRBJ2-1 TRBV12-3/TRBV12-4 TRBD2 - CASSPTGGVTYNEQFF
TRBJ2-3 TRBV30 - once CAWSVTTITDTQYF
TRBJ2-1 TRBV18 - - CASRSSGGRGTLNEQFF
TRBJ1-5 TRBV30 - - CAWSPGFGNQPQHF
TRBJ2-2 TRBV12-3/TRBV12-4 - many CASTLLVGAGELFF
TRBJ2-7 TRBV7-2 - few CASGIRGSEQYF
TRBJ1-1 TRBV27 - many CASSLAENTEAFF
TRBJ2-7 TRBV7-9 - - CASSFLGVERYEQYF
TRBJ2-2 TRBV5-5 - many CASGSNTGELFF
TRBJ2-3 TRBV7-9 TRBD2 many CASSHKSGLAGEEDTQYF
TRBJ2-5 TRBV11-3 - - CASSPGVGWQETQYF
TRBJ2-1 TRBV7-9 - - CASTNQSSYNEQFF
TRBJ2-3 TRBV27 - - CASSPSTSTDTQYF
TRBJ2-1 TRBV6-5 - - CASRSRDSYEQFF
TRBJ1-3 TRBV4-3 - many CASSQVLRRQSYSGNTIYF
TRBJ2-7 TRBV4-3 TRBD2 many CASSQDGLAEYEQYF
TRBJ2-3 TRBV5-1 - - CASSLGPWDTQYF
TRBJ2-2 TRBV6-5 - many CASSPGQYTGELFF
TRBJ2-1 TRBV7-3 TRBD2 - CASSPSSSGINSEQFF